Included here is one T cell receptor beta chain sequence, with context. This clone has more than one count but fewer than ten. Its specific antigen is unknown. No quality values exist for individual bases; no much larger clone is one base distant. These data originate in a study of CD4 T cells in lung cancer (dated by TCRdb to about 2019). General notes on the study: To find responses to candidate mutation-encoded neoepitopes, the study screened blood T cells from NSCLC patients and isolated neoantigen-specific CD4+ T-cell clones and TCRs. The patients who underwent resection had lung adenocarcinoma or squamous cell carcinoma, were aged 60 to 69 when blood was donated, and were mostly former smokers. Treatments the patients had received before donating blood included platinum chemotherapy, and some of the patients were given nivolumab or pembrolizumab. The frequency of neoantigen-specific clonotypes in tumor resections, non-adjacent lung and cultured T-cell products was followed using TCRB deep sequencing. The paper as a whole reports these results and caveats: Some blood-derived responses might reflect in vitro priming of naive T cells or cross-reactivity rather than memory responses to the cancer. IFNgamma-sorted cells included nonspecific IFNgamma producers of unknown purity, so expanded lines ranged from monoclonal to oligoclonal.

The library was prepared using the immunoSEQ multiplex PCR assay. Qiagen DNeasy or QIAamp micro DNA kits were used to isolate DNA, and the Adaptive Biotechnology human TCRB sequencing kit was used to sequence TCRB. TCRB libraries were sequenced on an Illumina MiSeq. Regarding the original processing steps: The kit provider's software was used to analyze TCRB sequence data, and Fisher's exact test was used to test clonotype templates for tumor enrichment. This is the immuneACCESS table as TCRdb keeps it, with only in-frame sequences that have V and J called. A part of the clones is gone; compared with another copy, unresolved V genes explain less than half, and the rest is unexplained. D and trimming come from the DNA, and the V and J calls and clone size come from that table. This sample holds about 250 clones; 70% to 90% were observed only once. The ten top clones hold roughly 77% of the sample.

Based on the germline V gene (reference sequence), the CDR1 and CDR2 sequences are SEHNR and FQNEAQ. Trimming takes 2 bases from V and 6 bases from J, and the germline ends sit 11 bases apart. There are 13 amino acids in the CDR3, from cysteine to phenylalanine inclusive. Only the CDR3 region is kept as DNA, spanning 39 bases read in frame from base 1. PBMCs were stimulated for 13 days with mutant 27-mer peptides together with IL21, IL7, IL15 and IL2, and were then restimulated with autologous B cells pulsed with peptide. Live IFNgamma-secreting T cells were sorted by cytokine capture on a FACS Aria2 after restimulation with peptide-pulsed B cells. Sorted cells were expanded at limiting dilution, about 3 or 10 cells per well, with irradiated allogeneic PBMCs, phytohemagglutinin and IL2 for roughly 13 to 21 days. The patients provided peripheral blood samples or leukapheresis products. To screen the expanded lines for antigen specificity, an IFNgamma ELISA was run against autologous B cells pulsed with mutant peptides.

Here the chain combines TRBV7-9 and TRBJ2-7; possibly the D gene is TRBD1, per 5 matching bases. Sequencing was carried out using a CD4+ T cell line or clone grown in culture. This receptor was identified in a woman aged 55-69 years with non-small cell lung cancer. Some clones in this sample may be carry-over from other donors' samples. The CDR3 amino acid sequence is: CASSLMDTTEQYF. The DNA sequence is TGTGCCAGCAGCTTAATGGACACCACCGAGCAGTACTTC.